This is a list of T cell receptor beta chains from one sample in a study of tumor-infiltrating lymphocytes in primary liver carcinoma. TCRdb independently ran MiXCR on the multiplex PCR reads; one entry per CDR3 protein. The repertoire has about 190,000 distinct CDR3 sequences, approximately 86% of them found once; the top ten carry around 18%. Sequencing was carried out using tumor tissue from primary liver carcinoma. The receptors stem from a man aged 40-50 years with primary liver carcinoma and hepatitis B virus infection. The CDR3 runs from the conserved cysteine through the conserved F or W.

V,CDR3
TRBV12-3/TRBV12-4,CVSSPPVTNYGYTF
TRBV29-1,CSAGLAGGFYNKQFF
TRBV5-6,CDSSARQGRTEALF
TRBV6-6,CASSQDREADTQYF
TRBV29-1,CSVKRHGNSFEQYF
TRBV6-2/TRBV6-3,CANSTKGQVSKLGNQPQHF
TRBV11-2,CASRLDPVAYSRGYTF
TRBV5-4,CASSLSSGQSRTDTQYF
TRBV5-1,CASSYLDNEQFF
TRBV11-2,CASSMGGDRSISLSGANVMTF
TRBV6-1,CVSSEELAGLYEQFF
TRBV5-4,CASRPGSFFSGANVLTF
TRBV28,CASRLAGTGILYYGYTF
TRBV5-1,CASSLGHNTDMQYF
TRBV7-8,CANSLGVTGTLSNQPQHF
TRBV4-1,CASSQDRDKDEQNF
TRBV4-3,CASSQETGVEQFF
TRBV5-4,CASSLTSGGSYGYTF
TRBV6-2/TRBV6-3,CASRVTESTEAFF
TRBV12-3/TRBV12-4,CASSPRGRTNTGELFF
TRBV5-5,CASSAGTDLFSGKTIYF
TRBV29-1,CSVATSGKGYTQYF
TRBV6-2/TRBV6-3,CVSSPPATGTSNQPQHF
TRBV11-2,CVSSLVGVTGSNQSHHF
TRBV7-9,CASSLGLGNRSPYEQYF
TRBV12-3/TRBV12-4,CAISLALGGTGRSTEALF
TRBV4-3,CASSQVPAGGNNSHLQF
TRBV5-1,CASSLGARDYGFIF
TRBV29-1,CSGYLGTLNTEVLF
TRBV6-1,CASSPGTGFWGSDEKFF
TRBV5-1,CASRQGQEHDEQYF
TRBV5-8,CASSLGLTGMFNEQFF
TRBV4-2,CASSQGHRGSFGANVLTF
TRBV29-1,CSAQGPGTGDMKTQYF
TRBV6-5,CTSTLVGSTGELF
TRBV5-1,CASSVTWTSGGNEQFF
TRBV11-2,CASSLGTRPMEEKYF
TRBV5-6,CASSFSGQGKHF
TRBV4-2,CASSQETGWAYNEQLF
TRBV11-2,CASSQCLQTSSYEQYF
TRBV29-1,CSVRAGSAYEQYF
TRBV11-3,CASSLVTGADYNEQFF
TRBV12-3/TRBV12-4,CANSHAAGRERNIQYF
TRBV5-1,CTSSPLRTSDRTDTQYF
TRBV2,CASSGVGGHGAFF
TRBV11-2,CASDSELYNEQFF
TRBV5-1,CASSISGAYSTDTQYF
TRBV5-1,CASSFETSGRNSGEIFF
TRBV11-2,CASSLSGEATYEQYF
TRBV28,CASCGRWEQYF
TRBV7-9,CANRWDRGFHGYTF
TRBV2,CASSTGQGCNTEAFF
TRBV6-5,CDSSYSGDTQYF
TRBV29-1,CNVKDVGQGETQYF